These 15 T cell receptor beta chains were all obtained from the same sample, sequenced in a study of OX40 agonist ivuxolimab in advanced cancers. Sequencing used immunoSEQ multiplex PCR; TCRdb keeps in-frame clones, though not all of them. Of some 58,000 clones in the sample, roughly nine tenths were seen once. The sample was CD4+ or CD8+ T cells sorted from blood, taken in a trial of the OX40 agonist ivuxolimab. The receptors shown here come from an adult with an advanced solid tumor such as melanoma, head and neck, liver or kidney cancer.

The CDR3 reads CASSNPRAGANVLTF. In DNA, the CDR3 is TGTGCCAGTAGTAACCCCAGGGCGGGGGCCAACGTCCTGACTTTC. This sequence joins TRBV19 and TRBJ2-6; D possibly corresponds to TRBD1 (5 bases). The CDR3 has 15 residues. Trimming cost V 4 bases and J 4 bases, with 11 bases left between them. Looked up from germline, CDR1 is LNHDA and CDR2 is SQIVND (reference sequence).

The V call is TRBV9, the J call TRBJ2-5, with D tentatively TRBD1 or TRBD2 (5 bases each). V was pared by 4 bases and J by 2 bases, with 15 bases between. The germline V gene encodes CDR1 SGDLS and CDR2 YYNGEE. The CDR3 has 15 amino acids. CDR3 amino acids: CASSKGPVRQETQYF. The CDR3 DNA is TGTGCCAGCAGCAAGGGACCGGTAAGGCAAGAGACCCAGTACTTC.

This clone was picked up a small number of times. This rearrangement joins TRBV29-1 to TRBJ1-1, with D possibly matching TRBD1 (5 bases). V was clipped by 7 bases and J by 3 bases, with 15 bases between them. Looked up from germline, CDR1 is SQVTM and CDR2 is ANQGSEA. This CDR3 has 13 amino acids. The CDR3 nucleotides read TGCAGCGGCAACCGGGACCTAGACACTGAAGCTTTCTTT. This encodes CSGNRDLDTEAFF.

The J gene is TRBJ2-7, the V gene TRBV7-2, with D tentatively TRBD1 or TRBD2 (7 bases each). CDR3 length equals 13 residues. The V and J ends lost 5 bases and 6 bases respectively, with 14 bases between them. Germline values: CDR1 SGHTA, CDR2 FQGNSA. As DNA, the CDR3 is TGTGCCAGCAGCGCTACAGGGGAGGGCGAGCAGTACTTC. Its protein product is CASSATGEGEQYF.

This clone was detected a few times. The CDR3 protein is CASSQPGTSGGAIGELFF. CDR3 bases: TGTGCCAGCAGCCAACCAGGGACTAGCGGGGGGGCCATCGGGGAGCTGTTTTTT. J is TRBJ2-2 and V is TRBV4-2, with TRBD2 identical over 16 bases. This CDR3 spans 18 amino acids. V shed 2 bases and J 7 bases; nucleotides not matched to a gene: 7. CDR1 is LGHNA, CDR2 YNFKEQ, per germline.

This chain uses TRBV6-5 with TRBJ1-1; the D gene is possibly TRBD1 (6 bases). CDR1 is MNHEY, CDR2 SVGAGI, per germline. The CDR3 runs to 14 residues. Trimming took 2 bases from V and 8 from J, leaving 15 bases between them. The CDR3, as DNA: TGTGCCAGCAGTTACATGCAGGGGCGACCCGAAGCTTTCTTT. The encoded protein is CASSYMQGRPEAFF.

The count of this clone is one. The chain couples TRBV5-1 to TRBJ2-7; 10 bases are shared with TRBD2. CDR3 length: 16 residues. Germline lookup yields CDR1 SGHRS and CDR2 YFSETQ. The V and J ends lost 4 bases and 1 base, in that order; junction bases with no gene match: 8. The CDR3 spells CASSKGGTSVSYEQYF. CDR3 nucleotides: TGCGCCAGCAGCAAGGGGGGGACTAGCGTTTCCTACGAGCAGTACTTC.

The V and J genes are TRBV5-1 and TRBJ2-1, with 11 bases aligning to TRBD2. Germline trimming cut 1 base from V and 7 bases from J; bases unmatched to any gene: 4. Germline CDR1 SGHRS, CDR2 YFSETQ. The CDR3 is made up of 15 amino acids. The CDR3 nucleotides are TGCGCCAGCAGCTTGACTAGCGGGAGTAGGAATGAGCAGTTCTTC. This gives the protein CASSLTSGSRNEQFF.

This clone was picked up a small number of times. The rearrangement uses TRBV5-5 and TRBJ1-1, with TRBD1 as a possible D gene (5 bases). Germline values: CDR1 SGHKS, CDR2 YYEKEE (reference sequence). V lost 4 bases and J 3 bases, leaving 13 bases between the germline ends. CDR3 length: 14 amino acids. In nucleotides, the CDR3 is TGTGCCAGCAGCACCAGGGAGTTATACACTGAAGCTTTCTTT. Translation gives CASSTRELYTEAFF.

This chain links TRBV28 with TRBJ2-1, with 10 nucleotides matching TRBD2. This CDR3 is 14 amino acids long. J lost 10 bases, V lost 4 bases, and 7 bases had no gene match. Germline V lookup: CDR1 MDHEN, CDR2 SYDVKM. In nucleotides, the CDR3 is TGTGCCAGCAGTTATCCTAGCGGGAGCTTAGAGCAGTTCTTC. This encodes CASSYPSGSLEQFF.

The chain recombines TRBV7-8 with TRBJ2-3; D call uncertain. The CDR3 sequence is 11 residues long. Trimming took off 1 base at V and 8 bases at J, with 4 bases between the two ends. Looked up from germline, CDR1 is SGHVS and CDR2 is FQNEAQ. CDR3 protein: CASSLVGTQYF. The CDR3 DNA reads as TGTGCCAGCAGCTTAGTGGGTACGCAGTATTTT. Looking up the rest from reference TRBV7-8 and TRBJ2-3 gives the full variable domain: GAGVSQSPRYKVAKRGQDVALRCDPISGHVSLFWYQQALGQGPEFLTYFQNEAQLDKSGLPSDRFFAERPEGSVSTLKIQRTQQEDSAVYLCASSLVGTQYFGPGTRLTVL.

The chain carries TRBV19 and TRBJ2-7; 11 bases align to TRBD2. The CDR3 spans 21 residues. J gave up 1 base and V 5 bases, and 22 bases lay outside the gene matches. Germline CDR1 reads LNHDA; CDR2 reads SQIVND (reference sequence). CDR3 coding DNA: TGTGCCAGTAGTGTAACGACTCCCGGGCTGCGGGGACTAGCGGAGTCCTACGAGCAGTACTTC. It yields the protein CASSVTTPGLRGLAESYEQYF.

This clone was recorded once. The chain is built from TRBV5-1 and TRBJ2-1; 8 bases are shared with TRBD1. V lost 4 bases and J lost 4; bases outside the gene matches: 7. This CDR3 region has 15 residues. Germline V gene sequence: CDR1 SGHRS, CDR2 YFSETQ. Here the CDR3 reads CASSLTGEAYNEQFF. Here the CDR3 DNA reads TGCGCCAGCAGCCTGACAGGGGAAGCGTACAATGAGCAGTTCTTC.

As regards this clone: The sample has other DNA sequences that encode this CDR3 too. The chain couples TRBV2 to TRBJ2-5; D gene ambiguous. This CDR3 region has 15 residues. Germline CDR1 and CDR2: SNHLY and FYNNEI. V was pared by 2 bases and J by 5 bases, with 15 bases between. The CDR3 loop is CASSESVVRGETQYF. DNA of the CDR3: TGTGCCAGCAGTGAATCAGTCGTGCGCGGTGAGACCCAGTACTTC. Drawing the rest from reference TRBV2 and TRBJ2-5, the complete variable domain is EPEVTQTPSHQVTQMGQEVILRCVPISNHLYFYWYRQILGQKVEFLVSFYNNEISEKSEIFDDQFSVERPDGSNFTLKIRSTKLEDSAMYFCASSESVVRGETQYFGPGTRLLVL.

The V gene is TRBV6-6, the J gene TRBJ2-5; TRBD1 matches 8 bases. CDR3 length: 15 residues. The germline gives CDR1 MNHNY, CDR2 SVGAGI (reference sequence). Trimming at V came to 6 bases and at J to 1 base, leaving 7 bases not matched to a gene. CDR3 coding DNA: TGTGCCAGCAGGCAACCGGGACAGGTCCAAGAGACCCAGTACTTC. Protein product: CASRQPGQVQETQYF.